This record covers a single TCR beta chain. Its antigen is not identified. The PCR was carried out with 60 Vbeta primers and 13 Jbeta primers. This table comes from immunoSEQ multiplex PCR, and its TCRdb copy is limited to in-frame clones, with some not included. Found here are about 140,000 clones, 70% to 85% of them singletons; the top ten hold approximately 2%. The source of the sample is a study of cytomegalovirus exposure and HLA in healthy donors. Study outcomes and limitations: Most of the CMV-associated TCR beta chains (in a later analysis) appeared to be HLA-restricted. The study put 150 to 200 TCR beta chains on its list as cytomegalovirus-associated. In an earlier analysis, in several hundred donors, most V segments appeared productive either ~87% or ~30% of the time.

V gave up 1 base and J gave up 4 bases, with 14 bases separating them. The germline V gene has CDR1 MGHRA and CDR2 YSYEKL. The CDR3 sequence is 16 residues long. Healthy individuals who donated bone marrow served as the donors. Sequenced: PBMCs. This receptor was obtained from a woman aged 40-49 years in good health and CMV-seronegative. The J gene is TRBJ2-1, the V gene TRBV4-1; tentative D call: TRBD1 (6 bases). CDR3 residues: CASSQGGWGLYNEQFF. CDR3 nucleotide sequence: TGCGCCAGCAGCCAAGGGGGTTGGGGGCTTTACAATGAGCAGTTCTTC.